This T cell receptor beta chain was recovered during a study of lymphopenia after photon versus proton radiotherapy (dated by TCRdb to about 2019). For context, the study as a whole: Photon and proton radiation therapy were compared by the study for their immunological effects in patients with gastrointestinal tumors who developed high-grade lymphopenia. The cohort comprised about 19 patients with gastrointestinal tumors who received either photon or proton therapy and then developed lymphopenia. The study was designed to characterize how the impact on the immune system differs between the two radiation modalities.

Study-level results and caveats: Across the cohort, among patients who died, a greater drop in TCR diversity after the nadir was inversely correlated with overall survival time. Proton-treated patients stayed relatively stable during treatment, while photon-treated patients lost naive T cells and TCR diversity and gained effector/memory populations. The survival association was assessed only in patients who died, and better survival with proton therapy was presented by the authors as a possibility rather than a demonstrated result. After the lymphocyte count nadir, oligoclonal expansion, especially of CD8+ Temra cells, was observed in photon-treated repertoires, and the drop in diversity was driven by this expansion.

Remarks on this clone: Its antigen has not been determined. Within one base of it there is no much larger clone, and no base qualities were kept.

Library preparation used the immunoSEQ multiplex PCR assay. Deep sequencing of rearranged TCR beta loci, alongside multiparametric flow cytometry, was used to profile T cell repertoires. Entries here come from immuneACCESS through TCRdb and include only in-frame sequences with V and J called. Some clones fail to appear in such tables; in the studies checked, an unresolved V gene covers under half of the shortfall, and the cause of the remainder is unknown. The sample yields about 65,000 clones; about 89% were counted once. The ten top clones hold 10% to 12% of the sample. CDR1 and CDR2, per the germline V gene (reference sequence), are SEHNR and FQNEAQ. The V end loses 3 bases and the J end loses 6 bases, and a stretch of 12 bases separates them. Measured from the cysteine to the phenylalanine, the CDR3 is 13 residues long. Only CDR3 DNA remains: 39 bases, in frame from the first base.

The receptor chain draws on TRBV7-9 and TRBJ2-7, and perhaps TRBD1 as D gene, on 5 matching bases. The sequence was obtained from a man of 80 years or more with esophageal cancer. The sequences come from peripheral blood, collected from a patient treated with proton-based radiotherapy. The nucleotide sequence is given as TGTGCCAGCAGCTTTGACAGATTTTTCGAGCAGTACTTC. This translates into CASSFDRFFEQYF.